Reported below is one T cell receptor (beta chain). The antigen it recognizes is unknown. No much larger clonotype is one base removed from it; base qualities were not supplied. TCRbeta CDR3 regions were amplified from genomic DNA using the immunoSEQ Assay, a bias-controlled multiplex PCR. The source study handled its data this way. Nucleated cell counts per sample were estimated from amplification of reference gene primers within the assay. To quantify the absolute abundance of each unique TCRbeta CDR3 rearrangement, sequence reads were collapsed and filtered. Productive Simpson clonality was computed per sample as the square root of Simpson's diversity index over productive rearrangements. As stored in TCRdb, this immuneACCESS dataset retains in-frame rearrangements with V and J assigned. A fraction of the clones does not appear; measured against another copy, unresolved V genes explain less than half of the discrepancy, and the remainder lacks a known reason. From that table come the V and J calls and clone size; the DNA was used to work out D and trimming. In this sample the table shows 250,000 to 400,000 clones, 89% of which occur a single time. The biggest ten clones account for approximately 5% of the sample.

The data derive from a study of blood T cell repertoires in COVID-19 (dated by TCRdb to 2020 to 2022). Some background on the complete study: Samples covering the acute and convalescent phases of COVID-19 were provided by collaborators in the United States, Italy and Spain. The prospective study material was composed of cDNA or gDNA derived from T cells, B-cell-depleted T cells, or PBMCs. Subjects who had been exposed to COVID-19, were actively infected with it, or had recovered from it provided the deeply sampled blood TCRbeta repertoires that made up the dataset. The repertoires were released in a freely available public database meant as a resource for research on the immune response to SARS-CoV-2. The samples were drawn from two sources: the first 160 participants of the ongoing ImmuneRACE study, and approximately 1,300 subjects contributed by 6 global collaborators. A de-identified subject ID, COVID-19 status, age in years and sex were almost always included in the sample metadata. Where available, HLA class I and class II types were obtained from metadata supplied by the sample provider rather than from assay-based typing.

The investigation overall reported the following: Clinical and demographic metadata were provided uncurated, with the amount varying by source and participant.

V ends up 6 bases short and J 2 bases short, with an unmatched junction base count of 8. Looking up the germline V gene yields CDR1 MNHEY and CDR2 SVGAGI. The CDR3 runs 15 residues from the cysteine to the phenylalanine. CDR3 DNA only is kept here, 45 bases in frame from base 1. In the prospective study, participants were about 18 to 95 years old, resided in 24 geographic areas of the United States, and were enrolled through a virtual design. In the prospective study, cohorts were assigned on the basis of participant-reported clinical history obtained from a screening survey and a study questionnaire. Recovered participants in ImmuneRACE Cohort 3 were defined by two consecutive negative NP/OP PCR tests, clearance by a healthcare professional, or resolution of symptoms. Each participant in the prospective study had whole blood, serum and a nasopharyngeal or oropharyngeal swab collected by mobile phlebotomists. Over a 2-month period, participants in the prospective study had the option of providing additional blood draws and questionnaires. Blood samples from the prospective study were shipped frozen or at room temperature prior to DNA extraction.

Sequencing used PBMCs or T cells enriched from blood (not recorded which). The sequence derives from a man between 60 and 75 years old who had recovered from COVID-19. The receptor chain draws on TRBV6-5 and TRBJ1-2; 8 bases in the junction line up with TRBD1. The CDR3 loop reads CASRFRDRWNYGYTF. The nucleotide sequence reads TGTGCCAGCAGATTCCGGGACAGGTGGAACTATGGCTACACCTTC.